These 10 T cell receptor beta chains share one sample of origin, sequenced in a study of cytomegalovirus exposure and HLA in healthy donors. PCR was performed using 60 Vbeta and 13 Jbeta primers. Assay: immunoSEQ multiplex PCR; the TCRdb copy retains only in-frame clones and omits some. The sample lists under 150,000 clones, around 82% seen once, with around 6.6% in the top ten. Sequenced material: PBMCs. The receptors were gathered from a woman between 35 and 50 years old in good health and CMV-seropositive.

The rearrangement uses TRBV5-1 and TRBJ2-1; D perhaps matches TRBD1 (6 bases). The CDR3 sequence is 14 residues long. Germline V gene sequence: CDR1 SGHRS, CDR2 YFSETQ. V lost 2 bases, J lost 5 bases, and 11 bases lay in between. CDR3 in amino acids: CASSFRTENNEQFF. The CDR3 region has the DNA TGCGCCAGCAGCTTCAGGACAGAAAACAATGAGCAGTTCTTC.

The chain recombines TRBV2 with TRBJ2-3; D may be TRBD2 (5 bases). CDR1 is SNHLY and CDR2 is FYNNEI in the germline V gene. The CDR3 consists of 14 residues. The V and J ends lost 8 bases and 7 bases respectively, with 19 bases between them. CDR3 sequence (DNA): TGTGCCAGCGGAACGGGGAGAGTGGTAAATACGCAGTATTTT. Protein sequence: CASGTGRVVNTQYF.

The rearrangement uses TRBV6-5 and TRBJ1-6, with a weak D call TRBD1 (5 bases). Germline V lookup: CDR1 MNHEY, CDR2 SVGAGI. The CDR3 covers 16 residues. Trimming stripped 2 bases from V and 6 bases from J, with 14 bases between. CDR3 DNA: TGTGCCAGCAGTTACGCCCCGAAGGGGCTTAATTCACCCCTCCACTTT. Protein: CASSYAPKGLNSPLHF.

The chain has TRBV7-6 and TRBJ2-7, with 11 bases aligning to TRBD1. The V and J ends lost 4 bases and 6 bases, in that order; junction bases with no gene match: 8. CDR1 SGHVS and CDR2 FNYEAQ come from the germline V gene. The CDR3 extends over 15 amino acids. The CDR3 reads CASSSRDRGTPEQYF. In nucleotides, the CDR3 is TGTGCCAGCAGCTCTCGGGACAGGGGGACTCCCGAGCAGTACTTC.

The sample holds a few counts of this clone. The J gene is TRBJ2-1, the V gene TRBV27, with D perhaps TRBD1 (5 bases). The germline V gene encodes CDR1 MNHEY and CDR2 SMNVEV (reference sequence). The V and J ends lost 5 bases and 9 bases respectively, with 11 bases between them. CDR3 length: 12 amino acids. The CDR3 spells CASSIRGAEQFF. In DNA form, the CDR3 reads TGTGCCAGCAGTATAAGGGGTGCTGAGCAGTTCTTC.

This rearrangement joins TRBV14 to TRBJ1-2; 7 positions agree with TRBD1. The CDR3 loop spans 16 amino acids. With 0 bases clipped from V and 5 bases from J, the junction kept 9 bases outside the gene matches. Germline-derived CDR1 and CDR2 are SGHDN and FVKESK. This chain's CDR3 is CASSQDRGTVPYGYTF. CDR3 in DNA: TGTGCCAGCAGCCAAGATCGGGGGACAGTTCCGTATGGCTACACCTTC. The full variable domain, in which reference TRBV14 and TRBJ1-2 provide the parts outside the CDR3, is EAGVTQFPSHSVIEKGQTVTLRCDPISGHDNLYWYRRVMGKEIKFLLHFVKESKQDESGMPNNRFLAERTGGTYSTLKVQPAELEDSGVYFCASSQDRGTVPYGYTFGSGTRLTVV.

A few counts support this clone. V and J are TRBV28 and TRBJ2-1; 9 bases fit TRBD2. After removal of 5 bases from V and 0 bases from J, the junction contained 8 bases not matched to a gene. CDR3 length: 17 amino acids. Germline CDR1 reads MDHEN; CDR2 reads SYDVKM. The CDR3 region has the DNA TGTGCCAGCAGTCCCCCCCTTAGCGGGAGCTCCTACAATGAGCAGTTCTTC. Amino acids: CASSPPLSGSSYNEQFF.

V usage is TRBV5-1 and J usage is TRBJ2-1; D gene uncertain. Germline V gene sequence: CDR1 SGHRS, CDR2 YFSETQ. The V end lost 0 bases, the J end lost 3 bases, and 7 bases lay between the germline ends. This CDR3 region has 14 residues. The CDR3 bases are TGCGCCAGCAGCTTGGTCCCTTTCTACAATGAGCAGTTCTTC. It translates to CASSLVPFYNEQFF.

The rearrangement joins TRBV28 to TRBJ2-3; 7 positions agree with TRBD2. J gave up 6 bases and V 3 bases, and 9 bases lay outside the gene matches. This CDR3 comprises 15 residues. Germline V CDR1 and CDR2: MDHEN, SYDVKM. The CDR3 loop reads CASSFVSGGLDTQYF. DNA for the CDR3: TGTGCCAGCAGTTTCGTGTCGGGAGGACTGGATACGCAGTATTTT.

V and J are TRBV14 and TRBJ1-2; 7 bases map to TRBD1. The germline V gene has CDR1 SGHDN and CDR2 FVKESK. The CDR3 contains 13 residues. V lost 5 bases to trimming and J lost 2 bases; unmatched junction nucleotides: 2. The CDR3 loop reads CASSSGQNYGYTF. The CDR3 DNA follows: TGTGCCAGCAGCTCGGGACAGAACTATGGCTACACCTTC.